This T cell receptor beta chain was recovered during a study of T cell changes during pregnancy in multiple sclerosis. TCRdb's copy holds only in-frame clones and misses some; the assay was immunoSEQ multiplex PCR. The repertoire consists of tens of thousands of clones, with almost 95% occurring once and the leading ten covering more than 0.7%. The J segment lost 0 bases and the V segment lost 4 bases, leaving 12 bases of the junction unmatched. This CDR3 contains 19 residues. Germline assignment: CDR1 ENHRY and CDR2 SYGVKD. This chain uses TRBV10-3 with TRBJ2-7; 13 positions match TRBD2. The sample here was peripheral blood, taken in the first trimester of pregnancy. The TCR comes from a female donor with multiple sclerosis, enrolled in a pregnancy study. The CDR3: CAISASDGTSGVISYEQYF. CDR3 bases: TGTGCCATCAGTGCCTCAGATGGGACTAGCGGGGTGATCTCCTACGAGCAGTACTTC.